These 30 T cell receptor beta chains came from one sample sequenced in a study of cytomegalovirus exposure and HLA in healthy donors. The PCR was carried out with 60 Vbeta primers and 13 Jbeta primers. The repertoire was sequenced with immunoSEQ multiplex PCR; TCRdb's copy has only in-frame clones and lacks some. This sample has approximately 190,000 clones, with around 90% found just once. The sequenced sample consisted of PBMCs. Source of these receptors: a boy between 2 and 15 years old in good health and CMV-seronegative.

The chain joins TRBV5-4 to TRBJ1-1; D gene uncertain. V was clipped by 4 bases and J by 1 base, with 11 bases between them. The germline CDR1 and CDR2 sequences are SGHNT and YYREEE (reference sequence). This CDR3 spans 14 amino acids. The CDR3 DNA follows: TGTGCCAGCAGCCCGCCACCGGGGAACACTGAAGCTTTCTTT. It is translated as CASSPPPGNTEAFF.

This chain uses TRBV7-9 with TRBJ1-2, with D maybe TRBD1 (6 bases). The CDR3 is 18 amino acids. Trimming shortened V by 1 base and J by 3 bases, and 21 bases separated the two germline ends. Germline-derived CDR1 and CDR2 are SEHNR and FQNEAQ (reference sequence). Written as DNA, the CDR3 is TGTGCCAGCAGCTTAGACCAGTTACTCGGGACAAGATACTATGGCTACACCTTC. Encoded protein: CASSLDQLLGTRYYGYTF. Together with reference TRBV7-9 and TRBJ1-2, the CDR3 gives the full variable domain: DTGVSQNPRHKITKRGQNVTFRCDPISEHNRLYWYRQTLGQGPEFLTYFQNEAQLEKSRLLSDRFSAERPKGSFSTLEIQRTEQGDSAMYLCASSLDQLLGTRYYGYTFGSGTRLTVV.

The chain's CDR3 is CASSQALDQETQYF. The CDR3 DNA sequence: TGTGCCAGCAGTCAGGCGTTGGATCAAGAGACCCAGTACTTC. The V call is TRBV6-5, the J call TRBJ2-5; D not certain. Germline V gene lookup returns CDR1 MNHEY and CDR2 SVGAGI. V lost 5 bases and J lost 2, with 12 bases in between. The CDR3 consists of 14 residues.

This CDR3 reads CASSLGPGLHYSSGANVLTF. The CDR3 region has the DNA TGTGCCAGCAGTCTAGGGCCCGGACTACACTACAGCTCTGGGGCCAACGTCCTGACTTTC. The chain joins TRBV7-8 to TRBJ2-6, with D possibly being TRBD2 (6 bases). CDR1 is SGHVS, CDR2 FQNEAQ, per germline. The CDR3 consists of 20 residues. Between the trimmed V and J ends, which lost 6 bases and 0 bases, there was a span of 24 bases.

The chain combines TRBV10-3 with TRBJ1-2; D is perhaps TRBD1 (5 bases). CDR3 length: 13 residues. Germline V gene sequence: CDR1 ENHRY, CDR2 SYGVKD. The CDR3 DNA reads TGTGCTTACTCTGCGCGGGGGGACTATGGCTACACCTTC. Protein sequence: CAYSARGDYGYTF.

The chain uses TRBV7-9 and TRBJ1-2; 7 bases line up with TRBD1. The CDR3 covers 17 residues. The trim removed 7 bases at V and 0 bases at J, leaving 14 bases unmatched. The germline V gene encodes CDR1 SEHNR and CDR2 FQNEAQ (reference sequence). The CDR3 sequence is CASIKDFGTESNYGYTF. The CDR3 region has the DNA TGTGCCAGCATCAAAGACTTCGGGACAGAGTCTAACTATGGCTACACCTTC.

CDR3 residues: CASSSRPAGTQYF. DNA of the CDR3: TGTGCCAGCAGTTCCAGGCCCGCCGGGACCCAGTACTTC. The chain couples TRBV27 to TRBJ2-5; no reliable D call. The CDR3 has 13 amino acids. V gave up 4 bases and J gave up 7 bases, with 13 bases separating them. From germline, CDR1 is MNHEY and CDR2 SMNVEV (reference sequence).

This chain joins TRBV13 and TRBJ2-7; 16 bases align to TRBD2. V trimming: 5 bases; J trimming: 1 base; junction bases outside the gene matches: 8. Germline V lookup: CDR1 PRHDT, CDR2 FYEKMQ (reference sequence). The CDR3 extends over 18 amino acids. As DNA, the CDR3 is TGTGCCAGCAGCCGGCCGGGACTAGCGGGAGGGGGGTCCTACGAGCAGTACTTC. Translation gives CASSRPGLAGGGSYEQYF.

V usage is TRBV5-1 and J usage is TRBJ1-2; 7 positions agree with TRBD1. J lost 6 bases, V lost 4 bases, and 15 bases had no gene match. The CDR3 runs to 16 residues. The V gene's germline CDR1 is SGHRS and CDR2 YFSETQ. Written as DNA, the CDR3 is TGCGCCAGCAGCCCCCAGGGTATAGGAGGGGGCGATGGCTACACCTTC. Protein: CASSPQGIGGGDGYTF.

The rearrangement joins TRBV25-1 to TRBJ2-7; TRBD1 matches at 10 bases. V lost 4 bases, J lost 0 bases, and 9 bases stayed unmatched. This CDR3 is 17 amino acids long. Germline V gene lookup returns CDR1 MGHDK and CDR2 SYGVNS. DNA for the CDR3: TGTGCCAGCAGTGCACGTCTTCGGGACAGGGGCTCCTACGAGCAGTACTTC. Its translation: CASSARLRDRGSYEQYF.

Written as DNA, the CDR3 is TGTGCCACCAGCAATAGCGGGGCGACGTGGGGCTACACCTTC. As protein: CATSNSGATWGYTF. The rearrangement joins TRBV15 to TRBJ1-2, with a tentative D call TRBD1 (5 bases). V was shortened by 4 bases and J by 8 bases, with 17 bases between the two germline ends. There are 14 residues in the CDR3. Germline CDR1 reads LNHNV; CDR2 reads YYDKDF (reference sequence).

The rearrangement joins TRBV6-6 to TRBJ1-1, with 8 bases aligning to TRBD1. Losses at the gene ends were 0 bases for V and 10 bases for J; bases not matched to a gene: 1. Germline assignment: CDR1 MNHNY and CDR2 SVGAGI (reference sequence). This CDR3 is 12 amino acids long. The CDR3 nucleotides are TGTGCCAGCAGTTACTCAACAGGGGGAGCTTTCTTT. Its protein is CASSYSTGGAFF.

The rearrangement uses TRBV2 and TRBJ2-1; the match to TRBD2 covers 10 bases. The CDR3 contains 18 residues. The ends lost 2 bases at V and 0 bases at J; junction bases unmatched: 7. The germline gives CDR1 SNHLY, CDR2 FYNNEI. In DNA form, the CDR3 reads TGTGCCAGCAGTGAAAGTCTAGCGGGGGTCAGCTCCTACAATGAGCAGTTCTTC. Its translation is CASSESLAGVSSYNEQFF.

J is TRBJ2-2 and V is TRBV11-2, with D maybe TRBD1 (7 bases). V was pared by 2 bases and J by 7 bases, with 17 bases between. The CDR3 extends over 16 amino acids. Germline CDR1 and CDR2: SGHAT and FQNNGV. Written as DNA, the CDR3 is TGTGCCAGCAGCTTAACGGAGGGGGCGCGGAACGGGGAGCTGTTTTTT. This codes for CASSLTEGARNGELFF.

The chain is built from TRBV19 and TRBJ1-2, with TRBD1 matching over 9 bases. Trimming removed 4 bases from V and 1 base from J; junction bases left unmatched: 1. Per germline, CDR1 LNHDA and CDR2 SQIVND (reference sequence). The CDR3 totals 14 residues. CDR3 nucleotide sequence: TGTGCCAGTAGTAGGACAGGGGATAACTATGGCTACACCTTC. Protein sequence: CASSRTGDNYGYTF.

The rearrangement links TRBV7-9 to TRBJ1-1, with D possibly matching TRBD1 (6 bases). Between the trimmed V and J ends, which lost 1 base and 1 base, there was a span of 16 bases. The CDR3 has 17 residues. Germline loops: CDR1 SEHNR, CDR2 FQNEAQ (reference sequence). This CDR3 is CASSLEGVDGPNTEAFF. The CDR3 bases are TGTGCCAGCAGCTTAGAGGGGGTAGATGGTCCGAACACTGAAGCTTTCTTT.

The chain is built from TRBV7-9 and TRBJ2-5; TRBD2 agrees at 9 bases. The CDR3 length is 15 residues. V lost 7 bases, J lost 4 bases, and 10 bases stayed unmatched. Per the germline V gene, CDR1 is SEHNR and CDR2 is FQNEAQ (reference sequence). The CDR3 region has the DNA TGTGCCAGCATCAAAGCGGGGGGCACCGTAGAGACCCAGTACTTC. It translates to CASIKAGGTVETQYF.

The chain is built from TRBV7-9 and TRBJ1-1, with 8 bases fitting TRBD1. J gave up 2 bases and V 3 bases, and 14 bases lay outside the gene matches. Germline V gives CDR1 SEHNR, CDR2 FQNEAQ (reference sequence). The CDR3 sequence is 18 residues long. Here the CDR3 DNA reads TGTGCCAGCAGCTTCCTACAGGGGGACGTTGAGGGTAACACTGAAGCTTTCTTT. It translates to CASSFLQGDVEGNTEAFF. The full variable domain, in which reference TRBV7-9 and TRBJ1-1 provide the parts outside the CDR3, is DTGVSQNPRHKITKRGQNVTFRCDPISEHNRLYWYRQTLGQGPEFLTYFQNEAQLEKSRLLSDRFSAERPKGSFSTLEIQRTEQGDSAMYLCASSFLQGDVEGNTEAFFGQGTRLTVV.

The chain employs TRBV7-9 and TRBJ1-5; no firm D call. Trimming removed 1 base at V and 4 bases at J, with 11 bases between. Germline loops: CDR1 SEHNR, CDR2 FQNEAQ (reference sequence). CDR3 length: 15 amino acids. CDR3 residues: CASSLEAGINQPQHF. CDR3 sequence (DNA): TGTGCCAGCAGCTTAGAAGCGGGAATTAATCAGCCCCAGCATTTT. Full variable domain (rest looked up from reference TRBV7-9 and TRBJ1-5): DTGVSQNPRHKITKRGQNVTFRCDPISEHNRLYWYRQTLGQGPEFLTYFQNEAQLEKSRLLSDRFSAERPKGSFSTLEIQRTEQGDSAMYLCASSLEAGINQPQHFGDGTRLSIL.

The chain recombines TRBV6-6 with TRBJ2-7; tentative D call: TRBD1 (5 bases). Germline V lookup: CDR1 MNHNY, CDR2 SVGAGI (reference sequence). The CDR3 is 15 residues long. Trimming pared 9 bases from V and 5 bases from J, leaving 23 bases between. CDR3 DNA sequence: TGTGCCAGTGCCTCCGGCCAGGGTTTGTTCCACGAGCAGTACTTC. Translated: CASASGQGLFHEQYF.

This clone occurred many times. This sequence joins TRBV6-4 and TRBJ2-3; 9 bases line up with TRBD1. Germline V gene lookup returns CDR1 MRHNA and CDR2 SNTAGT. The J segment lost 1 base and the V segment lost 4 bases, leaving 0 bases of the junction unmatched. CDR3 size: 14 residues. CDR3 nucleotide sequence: TGTGCCAGCAGTGGGACAGGGGGCACAGATACGCAGTATTTT. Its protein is CASSGTGGTDTQYF.

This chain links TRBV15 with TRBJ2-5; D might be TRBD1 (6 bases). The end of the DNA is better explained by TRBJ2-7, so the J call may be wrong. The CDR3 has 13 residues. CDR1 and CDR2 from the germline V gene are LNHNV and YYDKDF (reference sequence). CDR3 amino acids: CATSLGQPYEQYF. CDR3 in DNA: TGTGCCACCAGCCTTGGACAGCCGTACGAGCAGTACTTC.

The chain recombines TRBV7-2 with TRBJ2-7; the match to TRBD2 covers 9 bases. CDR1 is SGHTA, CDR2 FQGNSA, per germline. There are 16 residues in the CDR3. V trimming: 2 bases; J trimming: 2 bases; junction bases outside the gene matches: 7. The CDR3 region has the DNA TGTGCCAGCAGCTTATTTCCTAGCGGGGCAGCCTACGAGCAGTACTTC. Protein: CASSLFPSGAAYEQYF.

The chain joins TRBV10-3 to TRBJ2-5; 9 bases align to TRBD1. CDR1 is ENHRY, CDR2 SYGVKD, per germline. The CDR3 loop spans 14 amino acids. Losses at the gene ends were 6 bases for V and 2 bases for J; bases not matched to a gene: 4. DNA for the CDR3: TGTGCCATCAGCACTGGGACAGGGCAAGAGACCCAGTACTTC. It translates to CAISTGTGQETQYF.

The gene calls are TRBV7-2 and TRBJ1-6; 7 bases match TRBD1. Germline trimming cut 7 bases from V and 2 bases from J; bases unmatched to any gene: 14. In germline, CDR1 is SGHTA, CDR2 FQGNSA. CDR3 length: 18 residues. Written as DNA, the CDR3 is TGTGCCAGCACCTTCCGAGGGACAGAAGCTCCCTATAATTCACCCCTCCACTTT. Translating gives CASTFRGTEAPYNSPLHF. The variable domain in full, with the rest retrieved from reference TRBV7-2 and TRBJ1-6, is GAGVSQSPSNKVTEKGKDVELRCDPISGHTALYWYRQSLGQGLEFLIYFQGNSAPDKSGLPSDRFSAERTGGSVSTLTIQRTQQEDSAVYLCASTFRGTEAPYNSPLHFGNGTRLTVT.

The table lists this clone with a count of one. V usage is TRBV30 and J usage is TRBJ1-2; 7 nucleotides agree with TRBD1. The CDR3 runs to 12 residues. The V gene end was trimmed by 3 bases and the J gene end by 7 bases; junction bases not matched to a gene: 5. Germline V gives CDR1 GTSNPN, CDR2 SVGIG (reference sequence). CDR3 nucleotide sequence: TGTGCCTGGAGGAAGGGGGCGAGTGGCTACACCTTC. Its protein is CAWRKGASGYTF.

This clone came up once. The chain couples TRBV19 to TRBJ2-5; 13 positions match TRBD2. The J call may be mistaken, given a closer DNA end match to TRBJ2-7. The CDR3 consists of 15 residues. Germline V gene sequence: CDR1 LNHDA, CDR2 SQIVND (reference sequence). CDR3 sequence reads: CANGLAGDRFYEQYF. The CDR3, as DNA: TGTGCCAATGGACTAGCGGGAGATCGATTCTACGAGCAGTACTTC.

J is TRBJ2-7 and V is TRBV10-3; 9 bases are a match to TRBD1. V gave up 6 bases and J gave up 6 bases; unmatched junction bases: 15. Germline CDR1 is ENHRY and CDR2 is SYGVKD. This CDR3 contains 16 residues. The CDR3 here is CAIRQKVGQGSLEQYF. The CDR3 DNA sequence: TGTGCCATCAGGCAGAAAGTCGGACAGGGGAGTCTCGAGCAGTACTTC.

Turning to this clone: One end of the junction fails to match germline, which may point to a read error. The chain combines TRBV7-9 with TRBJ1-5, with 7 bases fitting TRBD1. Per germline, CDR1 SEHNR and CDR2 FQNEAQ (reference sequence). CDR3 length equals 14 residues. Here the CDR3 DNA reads TGTTCCAGCAGCTCCGGACAGGTCGATCAGCCCCAGCATTTT. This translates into CSSSSGQVDQPQHF.

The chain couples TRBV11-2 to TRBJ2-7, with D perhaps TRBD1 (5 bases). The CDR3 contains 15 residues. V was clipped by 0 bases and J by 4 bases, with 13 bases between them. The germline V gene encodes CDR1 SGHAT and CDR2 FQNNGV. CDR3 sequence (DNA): TGTGCCAGCAGCTTAGACAGGGTAGTGGGTTACGAGCAGTACTTC. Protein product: CASSLDRVVGYEQYF.